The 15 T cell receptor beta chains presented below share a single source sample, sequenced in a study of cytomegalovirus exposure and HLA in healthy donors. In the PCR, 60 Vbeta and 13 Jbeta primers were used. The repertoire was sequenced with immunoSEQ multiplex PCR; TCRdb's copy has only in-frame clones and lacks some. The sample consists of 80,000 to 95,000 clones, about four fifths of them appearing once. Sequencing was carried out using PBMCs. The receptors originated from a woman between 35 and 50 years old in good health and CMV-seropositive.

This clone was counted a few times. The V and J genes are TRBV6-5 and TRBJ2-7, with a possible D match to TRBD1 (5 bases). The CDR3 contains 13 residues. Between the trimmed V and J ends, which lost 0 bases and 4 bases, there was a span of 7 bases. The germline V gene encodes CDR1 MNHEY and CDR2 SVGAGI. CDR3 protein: CASSYSDSYEQYF. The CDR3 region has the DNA TGTGCCAGCAGTTACTCAGACAGTTACGAGCAGTACTTC.

For the CDR3, the DNA is TGTGCCAGCAGTGGTACTTTCTACGAGCAGTACTTC. Translated: CASSGTFYEQYF. The gene calls are TRBV2 and TRBJ2-7; no clear D gene. This CDR3 has 12 residues. Germline V gene sequence: CDR1 SNHLY, CDR2 FYNNEI. V gave up 4 bases and J gave up 3 bases, with 7 bases separating them. The variable domain in full, with the rest retrieved from reference TRBV2 and TRBJ2-7, is EPEVTQTPSHQVTQMGQEVILRCVPISNHLYFYWYRQILGQKVEFLVSFYNNEISEKSEIFDDQFSVERPDGSNFTLKIRSTKLEDSAMYFCASSGTFYEQYFGPGTRLTVT.

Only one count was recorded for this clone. The CDR3 spells CASSPTGGKDEKLFF. CDR3 sequence (DNA): TGCGCCAGCAGCCCCACAGGGGGTAAGGACGAAAAACTGTTTTTT. The chain employs TRBV5-1 and TRBJ1-4, with 8 bases aligning to TRBD1. The CDR3 loop spans 15 amino acids. Losses at the gene ends were 4 bases for V and 8 bases for J; bases not matched to a gene: 10. Germline V gene sequence: CDR1 SGHRS, CDR2 YFSETQ.

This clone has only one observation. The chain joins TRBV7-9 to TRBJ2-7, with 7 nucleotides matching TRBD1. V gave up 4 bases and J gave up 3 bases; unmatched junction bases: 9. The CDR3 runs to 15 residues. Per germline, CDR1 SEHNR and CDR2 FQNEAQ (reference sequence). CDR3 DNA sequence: TGTGCCAGCAGCTCTGACAGGGTAAATTTCTACGAGCAGTACTTC. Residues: CASSSDRVNFYEQYF.

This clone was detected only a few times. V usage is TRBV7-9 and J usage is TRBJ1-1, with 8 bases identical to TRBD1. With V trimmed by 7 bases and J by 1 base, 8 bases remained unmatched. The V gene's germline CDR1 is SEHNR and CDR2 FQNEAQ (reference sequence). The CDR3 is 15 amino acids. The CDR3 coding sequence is TGTGCCAGCATACCAGGGGGCGCATGGAACACTGAAGCTTTCTTT. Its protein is CASIPGGAWNTEAFF.

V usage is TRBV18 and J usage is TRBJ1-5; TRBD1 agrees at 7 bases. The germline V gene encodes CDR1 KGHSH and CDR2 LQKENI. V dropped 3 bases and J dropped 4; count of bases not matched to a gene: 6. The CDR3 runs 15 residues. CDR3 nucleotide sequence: TGTGCCAGCTCACCGGAACAGACAGGGAATCAGCCCCAGCATTTT. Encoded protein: CASSPEQTGNQPQHF.

The CDR3 sequence: CASSLTGGGTEAFF. The CDR3 DNA is TGTGCCAGCAGTTTAACTGGGGGAGGCACTGAAGCTTTCTTT. The chain combines TRBV28 with TRBJ1-1, with D maybe TRBD1 (5 bases). CDR1 and CDR2 (germline): MDHEN, SYDVKM. Trimming stripped 2 bases from V and 4 bases from J, with 11 bases between. The CDR3 length is 14 residues.

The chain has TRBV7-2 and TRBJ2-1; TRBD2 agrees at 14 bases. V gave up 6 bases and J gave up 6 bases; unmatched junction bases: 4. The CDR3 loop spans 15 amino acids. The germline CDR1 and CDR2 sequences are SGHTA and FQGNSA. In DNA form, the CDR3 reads TGTGCCAGCAGGGTGACTAGCGGGAGGGCCAATGAGCAGTTCTTC. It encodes CASRVTSGRANEQFF.

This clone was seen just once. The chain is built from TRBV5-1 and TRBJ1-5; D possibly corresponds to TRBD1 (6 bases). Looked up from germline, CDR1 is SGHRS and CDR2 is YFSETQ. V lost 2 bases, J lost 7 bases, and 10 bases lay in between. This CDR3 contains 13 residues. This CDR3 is CASSLQGSQPQHF. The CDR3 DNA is TGCGCCAGCAGCTTACAGGGCTCGCAGCCCCAGCATTTT.

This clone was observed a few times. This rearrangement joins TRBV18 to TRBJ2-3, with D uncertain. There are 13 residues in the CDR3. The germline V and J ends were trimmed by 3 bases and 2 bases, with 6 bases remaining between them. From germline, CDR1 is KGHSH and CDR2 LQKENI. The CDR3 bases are TGTGCCAGCTCACCCGGTCCCACAGATACGCAGTATTTT. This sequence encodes CASSPGPTDTQYF.

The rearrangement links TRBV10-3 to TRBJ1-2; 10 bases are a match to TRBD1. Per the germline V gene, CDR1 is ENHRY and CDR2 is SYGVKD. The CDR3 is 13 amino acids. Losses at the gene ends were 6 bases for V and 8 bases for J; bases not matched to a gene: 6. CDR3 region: CAISRDRGDGYTF. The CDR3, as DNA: TGTGCCATCAGCAGGGACAGGGGAGACGGCTACACCTTC.

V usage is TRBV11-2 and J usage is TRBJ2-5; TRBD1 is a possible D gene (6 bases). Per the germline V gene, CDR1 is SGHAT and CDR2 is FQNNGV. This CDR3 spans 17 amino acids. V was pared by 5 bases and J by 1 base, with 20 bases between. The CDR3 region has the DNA TGTGCCAGCAGCGACACATTAGACCCCAGGGGCCAAGAGACCCAGTACTTC. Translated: CASSDTLDPRGQETQYF.

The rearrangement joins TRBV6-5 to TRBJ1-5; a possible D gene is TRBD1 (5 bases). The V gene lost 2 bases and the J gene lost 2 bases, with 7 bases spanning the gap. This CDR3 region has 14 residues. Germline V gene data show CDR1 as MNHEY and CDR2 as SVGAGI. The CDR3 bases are TGTGCCAGCAGTTACAGGGGTGGCAATCAGCCCCAGCATTTT. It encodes CASSYRGGNQPQHF.

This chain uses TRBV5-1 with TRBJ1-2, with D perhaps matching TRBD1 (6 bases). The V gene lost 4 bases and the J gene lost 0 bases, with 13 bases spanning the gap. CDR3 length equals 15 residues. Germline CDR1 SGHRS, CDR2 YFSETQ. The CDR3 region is CASSIYREPNYGYTF. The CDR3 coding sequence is TGCGCCAGCAGCATATACAGGGAACCTAACTATGGCTACACCTTC.

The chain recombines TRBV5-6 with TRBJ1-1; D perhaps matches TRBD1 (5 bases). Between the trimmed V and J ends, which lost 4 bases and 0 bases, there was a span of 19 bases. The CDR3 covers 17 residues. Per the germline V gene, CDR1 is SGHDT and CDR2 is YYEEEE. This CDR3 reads CASSERFRQIMNTEAFF. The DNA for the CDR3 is TGTGCCAGCAGCGAAAGATTCAGACAGATCATGAACACTGAAGCTTTCTTT.